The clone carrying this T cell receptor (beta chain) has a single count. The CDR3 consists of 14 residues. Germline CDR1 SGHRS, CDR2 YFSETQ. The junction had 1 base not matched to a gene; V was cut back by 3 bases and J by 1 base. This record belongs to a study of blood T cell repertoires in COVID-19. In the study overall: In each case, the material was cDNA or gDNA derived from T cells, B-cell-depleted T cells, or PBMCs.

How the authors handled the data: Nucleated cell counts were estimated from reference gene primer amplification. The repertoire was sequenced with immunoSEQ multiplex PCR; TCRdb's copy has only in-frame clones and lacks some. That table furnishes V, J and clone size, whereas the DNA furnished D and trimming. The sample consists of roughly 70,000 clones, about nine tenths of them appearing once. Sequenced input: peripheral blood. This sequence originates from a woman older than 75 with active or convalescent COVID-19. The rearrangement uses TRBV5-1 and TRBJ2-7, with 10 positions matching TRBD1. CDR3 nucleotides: TGCGCCAGCAGCTCGGGACAGGGGTCCTACGAGCAGTACTTC. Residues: CASSSGQGSYEQYF.